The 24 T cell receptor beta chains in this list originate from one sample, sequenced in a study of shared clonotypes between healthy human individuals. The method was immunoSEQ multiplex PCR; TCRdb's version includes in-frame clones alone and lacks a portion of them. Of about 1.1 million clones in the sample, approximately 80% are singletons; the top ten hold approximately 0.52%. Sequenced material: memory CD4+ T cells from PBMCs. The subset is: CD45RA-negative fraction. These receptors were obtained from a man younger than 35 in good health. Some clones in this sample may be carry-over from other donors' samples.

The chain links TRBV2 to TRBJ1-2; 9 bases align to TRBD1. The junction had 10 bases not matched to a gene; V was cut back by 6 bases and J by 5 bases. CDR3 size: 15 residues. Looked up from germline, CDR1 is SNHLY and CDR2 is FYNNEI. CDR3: CASRGQGISSYGYTF. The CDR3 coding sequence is TGTGCCAGCAGGGGACAGGGTATAAGTTCATATGGCTACACCTTC.

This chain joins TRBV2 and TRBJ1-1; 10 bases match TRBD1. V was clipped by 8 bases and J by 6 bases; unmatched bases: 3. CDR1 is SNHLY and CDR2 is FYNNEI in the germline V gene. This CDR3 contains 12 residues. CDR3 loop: CASQGQGSEAFF. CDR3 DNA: TGTGCCAGCCAGGGACAGGGGTCTGAAGCTTTCTTT.

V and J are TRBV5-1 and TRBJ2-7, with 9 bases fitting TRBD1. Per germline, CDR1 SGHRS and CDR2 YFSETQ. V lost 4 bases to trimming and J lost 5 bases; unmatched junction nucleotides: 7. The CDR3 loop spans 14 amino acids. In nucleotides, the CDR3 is TGCGCCAGCAGCCTGATGGACAGGGGACACGAGCAGTACTTC. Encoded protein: CASSLMDRGHEQYF. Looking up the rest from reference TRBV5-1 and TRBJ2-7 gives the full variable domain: KAGVTQTPRYLIKTRGQQVTLSCSPISGHRSVSWYQQTPGQGLQFLFEYFSETQRNKGNFPGRFSGRQFSNSRSEMNVSTLELGDSALYLCASSLMDRGHEQYFGPGTRLTVT.

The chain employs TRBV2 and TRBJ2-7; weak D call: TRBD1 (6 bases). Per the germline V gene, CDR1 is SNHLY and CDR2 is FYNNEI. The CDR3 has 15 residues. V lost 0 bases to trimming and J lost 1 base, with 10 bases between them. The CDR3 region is CASSEAGAGSYEQYF. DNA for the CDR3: TGTGCCAGCAGTGAAGCGGGGGCAGGGTCCTACGAGCAGTACTTC.

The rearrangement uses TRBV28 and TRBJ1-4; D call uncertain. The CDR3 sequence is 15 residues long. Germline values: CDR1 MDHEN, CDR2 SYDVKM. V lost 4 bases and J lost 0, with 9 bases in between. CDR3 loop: CASSYLSATNEKLFF. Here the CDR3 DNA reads TGTGCCAGCAGTTATTTATCCGCAACTAATGAAAAACTGTTTTTT. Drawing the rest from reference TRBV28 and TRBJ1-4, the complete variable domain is DVKVTQSSRYLVKRTGEKVFLECVQDMDHENMFWYRQDPGLGLRLIYFSYDVKMKEKGDIPEGYSVSREKKERFSLILESASTNQTSMYLCASSYLSATNEKLFFGSGTQLSVL.

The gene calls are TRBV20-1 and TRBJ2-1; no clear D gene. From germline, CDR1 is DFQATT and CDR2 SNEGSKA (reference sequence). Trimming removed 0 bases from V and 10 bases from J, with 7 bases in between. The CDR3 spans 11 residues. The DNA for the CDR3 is TGCAGTGCTAGAGAGGTGCGAGAGCAGTTCTTC. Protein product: CSAREVREQFF.

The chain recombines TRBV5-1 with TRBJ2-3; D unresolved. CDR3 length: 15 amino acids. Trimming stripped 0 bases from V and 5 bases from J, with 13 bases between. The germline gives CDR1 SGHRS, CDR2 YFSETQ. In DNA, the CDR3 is TGCGCCAGCAGCTTGGAGGTTATGGTGGGAGATACGCAGTATTTT. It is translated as CASSLEVMVGDTQYF.

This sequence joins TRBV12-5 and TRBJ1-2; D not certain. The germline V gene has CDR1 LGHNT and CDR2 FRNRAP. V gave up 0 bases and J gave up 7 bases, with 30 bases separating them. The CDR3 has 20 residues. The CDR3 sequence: CASGLVLSRGSGKGTVGYTF. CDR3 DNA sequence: TGTGCTAGTGGTTTGGTACTTTCCCGGGGAAGTGGAAAAGGAACCGTTGGCTACACCTTC. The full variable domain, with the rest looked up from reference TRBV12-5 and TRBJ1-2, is DARVTQTPRHKVTEMGQEVTMRCQPILGHNTVFWYRQTMMQGLELLAYFRNRAPLDDSGMPKDRFSAEMPDATLATLKIQPSEPRDSAVYFCASGLVLSRGSGKGTVGYTFGSGTRLTVV.

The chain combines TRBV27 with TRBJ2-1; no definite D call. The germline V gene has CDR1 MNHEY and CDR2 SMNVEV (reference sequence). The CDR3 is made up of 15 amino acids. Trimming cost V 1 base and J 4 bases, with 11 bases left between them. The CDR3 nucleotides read TGTGCCAGCAGTTTATTCGCGGCACGATACAATGAGCAGTTCTTC. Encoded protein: CASSLFAARYNEQFF.

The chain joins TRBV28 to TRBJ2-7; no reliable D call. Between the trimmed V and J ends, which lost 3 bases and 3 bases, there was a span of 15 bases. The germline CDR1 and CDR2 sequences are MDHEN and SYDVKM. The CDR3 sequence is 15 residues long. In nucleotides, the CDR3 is TGTGCCAGCAGTTTTCCCGGCAGTAGAGGCTACGAGCAGTACTTC. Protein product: CASSFPGSRGYEQYF. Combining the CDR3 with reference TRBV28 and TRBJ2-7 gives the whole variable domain DVKVTQSSRYLVKRTGEKVFLECVQDMDHENMFWYRQDPGLGLRLIYFSYDVKMKEKGDIPEGYSVSREKKERFSLILESASTNQTSMYLCASSFPGSRGYEQYFGPGTRLTVT.

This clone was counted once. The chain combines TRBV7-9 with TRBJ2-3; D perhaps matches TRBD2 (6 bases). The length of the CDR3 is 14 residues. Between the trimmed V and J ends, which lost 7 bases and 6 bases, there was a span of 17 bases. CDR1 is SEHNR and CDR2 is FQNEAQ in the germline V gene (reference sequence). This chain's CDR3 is CASILGGATDTQYF. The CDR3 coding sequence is TGTGCCAGCATTCTCGGGGGAGCTACGGATACGCAGTATTTT.

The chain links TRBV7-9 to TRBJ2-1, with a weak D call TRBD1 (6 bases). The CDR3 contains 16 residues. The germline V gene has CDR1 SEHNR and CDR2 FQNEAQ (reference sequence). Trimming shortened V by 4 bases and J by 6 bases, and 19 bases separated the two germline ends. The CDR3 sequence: CASSYRDTYSPNEQFF. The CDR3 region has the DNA TGTGCCAGCAGCTACCGGGACACTTACTCCCCCAATGAGCAGTTCTTC.

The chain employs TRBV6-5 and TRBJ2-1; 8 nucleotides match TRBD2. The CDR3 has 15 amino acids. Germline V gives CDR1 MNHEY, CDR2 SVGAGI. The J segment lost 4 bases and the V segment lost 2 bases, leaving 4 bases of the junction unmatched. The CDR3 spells CASSYAGGTYNEQFF. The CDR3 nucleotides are TGTGCCAGCAGTTACGCGGGAGGCACATACAATGAGCAGTTCTTC.

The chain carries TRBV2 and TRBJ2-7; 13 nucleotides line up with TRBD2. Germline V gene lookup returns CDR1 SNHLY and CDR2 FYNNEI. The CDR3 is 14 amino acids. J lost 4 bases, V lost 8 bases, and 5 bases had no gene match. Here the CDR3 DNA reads TGTGCCAGCCGGACTAGCGGGAGTTATTACGAGCAGTACTTC. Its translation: CASRTSGSYYEQYF.

CDR3 loop: CASSPEGGYREQFF. CDR3 nucleotide sequence: TGTGCCAGCAGCCCTGAGGGGGGATACCGGGAGCAGTTCTTC. V gene TRBV5-4 combines with J gene TRBJ2-1; D is possibly TRBD1 or TRBD2 (6 bases each). The CDR3 length is 14 residues. V was shortened by 4 bases and J by 10 bases, with 18 bases between the two germline ends. Germline-derived CDR1 and CDR2 are SGHNT and YYREEE (reference sequence).

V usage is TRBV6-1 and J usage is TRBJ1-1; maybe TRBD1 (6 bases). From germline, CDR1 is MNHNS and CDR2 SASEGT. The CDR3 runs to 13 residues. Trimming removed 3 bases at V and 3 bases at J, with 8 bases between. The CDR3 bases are TGTGCCAGCAGTGACTGGACAGACACTGAAGCTTTCTTT. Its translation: CASSDWTDTEAFF.

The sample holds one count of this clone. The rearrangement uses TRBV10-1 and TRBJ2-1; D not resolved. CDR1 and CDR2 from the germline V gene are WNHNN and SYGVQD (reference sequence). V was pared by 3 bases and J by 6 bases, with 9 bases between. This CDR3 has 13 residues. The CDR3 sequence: CASSDQPGNEQFF. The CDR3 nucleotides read TGCGCCAGCAGTGATCAGCCGGGCAATGAGCAGTTCTTC.

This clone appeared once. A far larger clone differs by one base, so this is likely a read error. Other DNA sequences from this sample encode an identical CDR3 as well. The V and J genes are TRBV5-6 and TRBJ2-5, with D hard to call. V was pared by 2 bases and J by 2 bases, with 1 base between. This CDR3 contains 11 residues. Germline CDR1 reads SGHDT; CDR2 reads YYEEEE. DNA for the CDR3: TGTGCCAGCAGCTTACAAGAGACCCAGTACTTC. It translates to CASSLQETQYF. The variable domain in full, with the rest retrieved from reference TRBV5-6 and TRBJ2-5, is DAGVTQSPTHLIKTRGQQVTLRCSPKSGHDTVSWYQQALGQGPQFIFQYYEEEERQRGNFPDRFSGHQFPNYSSELNVNALLLGDSALYLCASSLQETQYFGPGTRLLVL.

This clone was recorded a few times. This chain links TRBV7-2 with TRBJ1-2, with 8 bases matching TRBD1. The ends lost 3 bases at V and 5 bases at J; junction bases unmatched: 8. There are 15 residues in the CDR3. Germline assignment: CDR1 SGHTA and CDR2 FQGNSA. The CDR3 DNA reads TGTGCCAGCAGCTTGGCGGGCAGGGGGCTGTATGGCTACACCTTC. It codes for CASSLAGRGLYGYTF. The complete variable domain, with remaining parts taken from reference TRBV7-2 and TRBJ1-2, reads GAGVSQSPSNKVTEKGKDVELRCDPISGHTALYWYRQSLGQGLEFLIYFQGNSAPDKSGLPSDRFSAERTGGSVSTLTIQRTQQEDSAVYLCASSLAGRGLYGYTFGSGTRLTVV.

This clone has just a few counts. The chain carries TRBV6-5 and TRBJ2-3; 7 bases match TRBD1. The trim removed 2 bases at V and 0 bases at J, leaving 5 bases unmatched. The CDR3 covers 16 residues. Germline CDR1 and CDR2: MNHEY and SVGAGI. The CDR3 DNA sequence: TGTGCCAGCAGTTACAGGGGGCGAGCTAGCACAGATACGCAGTATTTT. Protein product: CASSYRGRASTDTQYF.

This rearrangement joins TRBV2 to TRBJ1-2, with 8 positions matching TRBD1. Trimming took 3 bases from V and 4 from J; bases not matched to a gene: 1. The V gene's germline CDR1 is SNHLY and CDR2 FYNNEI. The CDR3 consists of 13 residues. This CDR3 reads CASSEDRVYGYTF. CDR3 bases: TGTGCCAGCAGTGAGGACAGGGTCTATGGCTACACCTTC.

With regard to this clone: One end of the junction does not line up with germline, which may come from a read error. DNA of the CDR3: TGTACCAGTAGTCTTCCGACAGGAGCCGCCCAGCCCCAGCATTTT. This encodes CTSSLPTGAAQPQHF. The rearrangement links TRBV19 to TRBJ1-5; possible D gene TRBD1, 6 bases. Germline values: CDR1 LNHDA, CDR2 SQIVND (reference sequence). The CDR3 runs 15 residues. The full variable domain, in which reference TRBV19 and TRBJ1-5 provide the parts outside the CDR3, is DGGITQSPKYLFRKEGQNVTLSCEQNLNHDAMYWYRQDPGQGLRLIYYSQIVNDFQKGDIAEGYSVSREKKESFPLTVTSAQKNPTAFYLCTSSLPTGAAQPQHFGDGTRLSIL.

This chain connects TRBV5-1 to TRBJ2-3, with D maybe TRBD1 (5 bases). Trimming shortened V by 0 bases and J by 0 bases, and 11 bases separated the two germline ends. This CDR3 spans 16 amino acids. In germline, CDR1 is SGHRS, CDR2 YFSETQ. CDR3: CASSLGGATSTDTQYF. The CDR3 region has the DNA TGCGCCAGCAGCTTGGGTGGGGCTACTAGCACAGATACGCAGTATTTT.

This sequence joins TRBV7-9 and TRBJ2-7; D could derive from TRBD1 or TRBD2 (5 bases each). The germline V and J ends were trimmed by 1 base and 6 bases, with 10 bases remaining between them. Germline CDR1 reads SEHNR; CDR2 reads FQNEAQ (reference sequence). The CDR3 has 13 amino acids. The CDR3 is CASSLVRDGEQYF. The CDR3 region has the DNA TGTGCCAGCAGCTTAGTAAGGGACGGCGAGCAGTACTTC.